This TCR beta chain was captured by sequencing in a study of blood T cell repertoires in COVID-19 (TCRdb year 2020). A note on the overall study: The collaborator samples originated in the United States, Italy and Spain and spanned the acute and convalescent phases of COVID-19. Where available, HLA class I and class II types were taken from metadata supplied by the sample provider and were not determined by assay-based typing. The sample metadata nearly always contained a de-identified subject ID, COVID-19 status, age in years and sex. The repertoires were released in a freely available public database meant as a resource for research on the immune response to SARS-CoV-2. The material from the prospective study consisted of cDNA or gDNA derived from T cells, B-cell-depleted T cells, or PBMCs. Samples were obtained from the ongoing ImmuneRACE study (first 160 participants) and from 1,000 to 1,500 subjects provided by 6 global collaborators. The dataset comprised deeply sampled blood TCRbeta repertoires from subjects exposed to, actively infected with, or recovered from COVID-19.

TCRbeta CDR3 regions were amplified from genomic DNA by means of the immunoSEQ Assay, a bias-controlled multiplex PCR. Per the authors' processing: Nucleated cell counts per sample were estimated from amplification of reference gene primers within the assay. Sequence reads were collapsed and filtered to measure the absolute abundance of every unique TCRbeta CDR3 rearrangement. For each sample, productive Simpson clonality was calculated as the square root of Simpson's diversity index over productive rearrangements. TCRdb provides this immuneACCESS table in a form limited to in-frame rearrangements. Some clones are lacking; in checked studies, under half of them reflect an unresolved V gene, and why the rest are absent is not known. The V and J calls and clone size come from that table; D and trimming were worked out from the DNA. The sample table lists fewer than 350,000 clones, around 86% of them with a count of one. Roughly 2.9% of the sample lies in the top ten.

V is cut back by 6 bases and J by 5 bases, with 2 bases in the junction unmatched. Counted from cysteine to phenylalanine, this CDR3 has 14 amino acids. Just CDR3 DNA is preserved here, 42 bases in frame from base 1. The germline V gene sets CDR1 to SGHTA and CDR2 to FQGTGA. Whole blood was collected in K2EDTA tubes by collaborating institutions according to the institutions' own protocols. Collaborator samples were shipped for TCRbeta analysis as frozen whole blood, isolated PBMCs, or DNA extracted from either sample type. Comments on this clone: This clone's antigen is unknown. No qualities accompany the bases; no much larger clone lies one base away.

Results and caveats for the whole study, not just this receptor: The amount of clinical and demographic metadata varied by source and participant and was provided uncurated.

The specimen was peripheral blood. The sequence was collected from a woman aged 55-69 years with active or convalescent COVID-19. The sequence joins TRBV7-3 to TRBJ2-1; TRBD1 matches 12 bases in the middle. The DNA sequence is as follows: TGTGCCAGCAGGGGGACAGGGGGCCACAATGAGCAGTTCTTC. This gives the protein CASRGTGGHNEQFF.